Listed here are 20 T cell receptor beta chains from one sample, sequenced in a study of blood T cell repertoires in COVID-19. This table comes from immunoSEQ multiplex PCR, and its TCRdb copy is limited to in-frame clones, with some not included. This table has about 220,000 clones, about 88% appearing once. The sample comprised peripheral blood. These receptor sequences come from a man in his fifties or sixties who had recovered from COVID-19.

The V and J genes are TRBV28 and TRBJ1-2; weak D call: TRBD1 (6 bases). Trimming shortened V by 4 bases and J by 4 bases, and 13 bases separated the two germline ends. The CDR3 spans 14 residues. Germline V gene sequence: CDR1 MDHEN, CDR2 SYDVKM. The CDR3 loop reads CASSSAGTLYGYTF. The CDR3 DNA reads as TGTGCCAGCAGTTCCGCCGGGACACTCTATGGCTACACCTTC.

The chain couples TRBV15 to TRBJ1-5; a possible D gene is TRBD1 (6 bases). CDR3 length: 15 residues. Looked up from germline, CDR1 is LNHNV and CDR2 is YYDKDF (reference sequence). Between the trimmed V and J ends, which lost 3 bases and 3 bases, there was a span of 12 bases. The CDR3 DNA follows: TGTGCCACCAGCAGTGTGGACAGAGACAATCAGCCCCAGCATTTT. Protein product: CATSSVDRDNQPQHF. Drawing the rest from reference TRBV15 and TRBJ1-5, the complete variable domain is DAMVIQNPRYQVTQFGKPVTLSCSQTLNHNVMYWYQQKSSQAPKLLFHYYDKDFNNEADTPDNFQSRRPNTSFCFLDIRSPGLGDTAMYLCATSSVDRDNQPQHFGDGTRLSIL.

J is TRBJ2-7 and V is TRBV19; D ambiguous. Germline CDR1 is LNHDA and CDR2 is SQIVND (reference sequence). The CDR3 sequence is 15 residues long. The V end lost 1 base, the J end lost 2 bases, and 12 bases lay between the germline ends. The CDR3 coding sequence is TGTGCCAGTAGTATAGCCGGCGGAGCCGCCTACGAGCAGTACTTC. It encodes CASSIAGGAAYEQYF.

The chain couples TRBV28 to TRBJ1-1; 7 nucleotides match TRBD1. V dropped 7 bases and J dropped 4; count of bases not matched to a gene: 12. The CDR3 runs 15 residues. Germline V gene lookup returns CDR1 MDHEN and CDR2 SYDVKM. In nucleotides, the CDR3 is TGTGCCAGCATCTTTAGTGGGGCAGGGGGCACTGAAGCTTTCTTT. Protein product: CASIFSGAGGTEAFF.

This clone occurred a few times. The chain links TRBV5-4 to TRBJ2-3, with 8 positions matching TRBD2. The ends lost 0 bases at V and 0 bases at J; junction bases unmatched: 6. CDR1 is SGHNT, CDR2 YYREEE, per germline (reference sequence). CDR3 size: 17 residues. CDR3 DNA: TGTGCCAGCAGCTTGGAACTAGCGGCTATTAGCACAGATACGCAGTATTTT. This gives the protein CASSLELAAISTDTQYF.

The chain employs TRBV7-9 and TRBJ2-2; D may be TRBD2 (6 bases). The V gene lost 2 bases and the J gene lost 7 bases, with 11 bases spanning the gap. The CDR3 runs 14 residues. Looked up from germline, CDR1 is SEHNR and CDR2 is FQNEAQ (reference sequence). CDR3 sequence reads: CASSLWGESGELFF. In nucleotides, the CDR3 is TGTGCCAGCAGCTTATGGGGGGAGAGCGGGGAGCTGTTTTTT. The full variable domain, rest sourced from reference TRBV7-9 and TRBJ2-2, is DTGVSQNPRHKITKRGQNVTFRCDPISEHNRLYWYRQTLGQGPEFLTYFQNEAQLEKSRLLSDRFSAERPKGSFSTLEIQRTEQGDSAMYLCASSLWGESGELFFGEGSRLTVL.

CDR3 in amino acids: CASSLGDRQETQYF. The DNA of the CDR3 is TGCGCCAGCAGCTTAGGCGACAGACAAGAGACCCAGTACTTC. V usage is TRBV5-1 and J usage is TRBJ2-5, with a weak D call TRBD1 (5 bases). The CDR3 runs 14 residues. V dropped 2 bases and J dropped 2 bases, with 10 bases sitting between them. Germline values: CDR1 SGHRS, CDR2 YFSETQ.

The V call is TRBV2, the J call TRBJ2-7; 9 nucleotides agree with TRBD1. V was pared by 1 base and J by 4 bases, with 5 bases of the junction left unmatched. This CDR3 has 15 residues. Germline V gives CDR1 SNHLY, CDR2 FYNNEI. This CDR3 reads CASSEGTGDSYEQYF. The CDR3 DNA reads TGTGCCAGCAGTGAAGGGACAGGGGACTCGTACGAGCAGTACTTC. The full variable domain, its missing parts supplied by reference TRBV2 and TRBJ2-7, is EPEVTQTPSHQVTQMGQEVILRCVPISNHLYFYWYRQILGQKVEFLVSFYNNEISEKSEIFDDQFSVERPDGSNFTLKIRSTKLEDSAMYFCASSEGTGDSYEQYFGPGTRLTVT.

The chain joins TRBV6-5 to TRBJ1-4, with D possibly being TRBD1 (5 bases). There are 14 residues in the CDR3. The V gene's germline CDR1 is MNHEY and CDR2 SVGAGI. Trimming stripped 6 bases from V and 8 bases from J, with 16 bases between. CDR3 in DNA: TGTGCCAGCAGCCTTCGGAGGGACGGGGAAAAACTGTTTTTT. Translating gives CASSLRRDGEKLFF.

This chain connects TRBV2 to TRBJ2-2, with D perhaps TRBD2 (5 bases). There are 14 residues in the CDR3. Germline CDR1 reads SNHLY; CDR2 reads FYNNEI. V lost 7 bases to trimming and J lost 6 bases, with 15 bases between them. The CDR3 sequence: CASTSWDLSGELFF. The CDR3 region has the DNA TGTGCCAGCACTAGCTGGGATTTATCCGGGGAGCTGTTTTTT.

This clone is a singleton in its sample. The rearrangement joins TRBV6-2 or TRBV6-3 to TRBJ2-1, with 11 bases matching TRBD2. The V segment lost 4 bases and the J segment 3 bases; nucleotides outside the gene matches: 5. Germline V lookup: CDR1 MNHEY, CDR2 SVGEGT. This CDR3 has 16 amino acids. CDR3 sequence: CASSSPTSGIYNEQFF. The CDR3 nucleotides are TGTGCCAGCAGTTCTCCGACTAGCGGGATCTACAATGAGCAGTTCTTC.

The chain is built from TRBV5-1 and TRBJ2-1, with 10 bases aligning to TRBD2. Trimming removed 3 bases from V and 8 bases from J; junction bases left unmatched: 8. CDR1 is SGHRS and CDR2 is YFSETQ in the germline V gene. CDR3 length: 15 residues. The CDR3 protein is CASSSRASGSHEQFF. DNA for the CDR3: TGCGCCAGCAGCTCTCGGGCTAGCGGGAGTCATGAGCAGTTCTTC.

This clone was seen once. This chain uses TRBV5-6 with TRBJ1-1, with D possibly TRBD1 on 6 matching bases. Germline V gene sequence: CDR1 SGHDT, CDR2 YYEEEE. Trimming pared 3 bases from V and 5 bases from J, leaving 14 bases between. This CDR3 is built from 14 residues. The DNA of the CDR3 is TGTGCCAGCAGCTCTGGGGGCAGGGGTACTGAAGCTTTCTTT. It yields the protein CASSSGGRGTEAFF.

CDR3 nucleotide sequence: TGTGCCAGCTCACATCAACAGGGGTTGGACACTGAAGCTTTCTTT. Its protein product is CASSHQQGLDTEAFF. This chain uses TRBV18 with TRBJ1-1; 7 bases align to TRBD1. Trimming took 4 bases from V and 3 from J; bases not matched to a gene: 8. The CDR3 length is 15 residues. Germline loops: CDR1 KGHSH, CDR2 LQKENI.

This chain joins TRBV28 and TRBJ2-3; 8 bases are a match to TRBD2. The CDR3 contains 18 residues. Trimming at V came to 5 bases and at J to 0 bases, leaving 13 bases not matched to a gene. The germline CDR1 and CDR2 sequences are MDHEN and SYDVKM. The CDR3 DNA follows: TGTGCCAGCAGTGGGGAGGCGGGAGGCCCCTCTAGCACAGATACGCAGTATTTT. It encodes CASSGEAGGPSSTDTQYF. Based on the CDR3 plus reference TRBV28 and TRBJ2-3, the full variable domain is DVKVTQSSRYLVKRTGEKVFLECVQDMDHENMFWYRQDPGLGLRLIYFSYDVKMKEKGDIPEGYSVSREKKERFSLILESASTNQTSMYLCASSGEAGGPSSTDTQYFGPGTRLTVL.

CDR3 sequence: CASSVEQINQPQHF. The CDR3 coding sequence is TGTGCCAGCAGTGTAGAACAGATCAATCAGCCCCAGCATTTT. The chain is built from TRBV2 and TRBJ1-5; D uncertain. Germline V gene lookup returns CDR1 SNHLY and CDR2 FYNNEI. V was clipped by 4 bases and J by 3 bases, with 10 bases between them. This CDR3 has 14 residues.

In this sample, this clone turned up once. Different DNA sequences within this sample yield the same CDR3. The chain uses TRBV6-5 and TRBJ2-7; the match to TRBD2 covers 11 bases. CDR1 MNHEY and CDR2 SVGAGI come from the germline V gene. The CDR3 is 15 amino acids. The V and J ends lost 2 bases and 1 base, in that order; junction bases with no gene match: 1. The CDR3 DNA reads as TGTGCCAGCAGTTACGGGACTAGCGGTTCCTACGAGCAGTACTTC. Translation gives CASSYGTSGSYEQYF.

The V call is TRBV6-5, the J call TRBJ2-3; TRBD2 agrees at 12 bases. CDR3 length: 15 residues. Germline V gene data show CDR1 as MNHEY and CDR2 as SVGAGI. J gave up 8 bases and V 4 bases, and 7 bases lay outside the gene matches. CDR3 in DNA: TGTGCCAGCAGTTCGTGGACTAGCGGGACATTTACGCAGTATTTT. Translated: CASSSWTSGTFTQYF.

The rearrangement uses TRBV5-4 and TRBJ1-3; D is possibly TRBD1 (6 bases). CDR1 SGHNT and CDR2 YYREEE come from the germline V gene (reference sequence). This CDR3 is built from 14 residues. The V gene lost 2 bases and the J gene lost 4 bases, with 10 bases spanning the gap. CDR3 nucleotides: TGTGCCAGCAGCTTTACAGGGTCCGGAAACACCATATATTTT. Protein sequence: CASSFTGSGNTIYF.

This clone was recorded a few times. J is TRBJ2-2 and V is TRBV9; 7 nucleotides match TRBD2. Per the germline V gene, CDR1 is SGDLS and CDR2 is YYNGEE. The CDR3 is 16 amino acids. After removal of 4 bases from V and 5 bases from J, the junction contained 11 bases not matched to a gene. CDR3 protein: CASSPSPSGMTGELFF. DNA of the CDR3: TGTGCCAGCAGCCCGAGCCCCAGCGGGATGACCGGGGAGCTGTTTTTT.